This T cell receptor beta chain originates from a study of OX40 agonist ivuxolimab in advanced cancers. Overall study context: Having had anti-PD-1, anti-PD-L1 or anti-CTLA-4 therapy before was allowed, and about 42% had some.

Autoimmune disease history or systemic immunosuppression meant exclusion. Clones were sequenced by immunoSEQ multiplex PCR, and TCRdb holds only the in-frame ones, with some missing. In the table there are 44,000 or so clones, approximately 91% of which are singletons. Losses at the gene ends were 5 bases for V and 0 bases for J; bases not matched to a gene: 4. Germline V gene data show CDR1 as MGHRA and CDR2 as YSYEKL. The CDR3 is made up of 16 amino acids. General study points: Both CD4+ and CD8+ T cell populations in blood had undergone clonal expansion by week 6 at 0.1 to 3.0 mg/kg. CD8+ T cells were the subset that, on average, had more expanded clones than CD4+.

Regarding this clone: Its antigen is unknown.

The sequence derives from an adult with an advanced solid tumor such as melanoma, head and neck, liver or kidney cancer. The chain couples TRBV4-1 to TRBJ2-3; TRBD2 matches at 11 bases. Sequences were derived from CD4+ or CD8+ T cells sorted from blood, sampled in a trial of the OX40 agonist ivuxolimab. The CDR3 loop reads CASSYGTSGSTDTQYF. The CDR3 region has the DNA TGCGCCAGCAGCTATGGGACTAGCGGTAGCACAGATACGCAGTATTTT.